Presented here are 5 T cell receptor beta chains from one specimen sequenced in a study of blood T cell repertoires in COVID-19. The assay was immunoSEQ multiplex PCR, and TCRdb's table has in-frame clones only and misses some. The sample consists of 300,000 or so clones, around 87% of them appearing once. The sequenced sample consisted of peripheral blood. The source of these receptors is a middle-aged man with active or convalescent COVID-19.

This clone was recorded a few times. V gene TRBV4-2 combines with J gene TRBJ2-7; 11 bases are shared with TRBD2. J lost 3 bases, V lost 0 bases, and 4 bases had no gene match. CDR1 is LGHNA and CDR2 is YNFKEQ in the germline V gene. This CDR3 region has 16 residues. This CDR3 reads CASSQDLLAGVYEQYF. CDR3 coding DNA: TGTGCCAGCAGCCAAGATCTACTAGCGGGAGTCTACGAGCAGTACTTC.

The chain is built from TRBV6-5 and TRBJ2-7; TRBD1 matches 7 bases. This CDR3 region has 14 residues. Germline CDR1 reads MNHEY; CDR2 reads SVGAGI. With V trimmed by 11 bases and J by 6 bases, 16 bases remained unmatched. CDR3 region: CAVRQGVSGGEQYF. In nucleotides, the CDR3 is TGTGCCGTGCGACAGGGCGTGTCGGGCGGCGAGCAGTACTTC.

This chain links TRBV30 with TRBJ2-7, with TRBD2 matching 7 bases. Looked up from germline, CDR1 is GTSNPN and CDR2 is SVGIG (reference sequence). With V trimmed by 2 bases and J by 9 bases, 4 bases remained unmatched. This CDR3 spans 11 amino acids. CDR3 protein: CAWSKGRGQYF. CDR3 nucleotide sequence: TGTGCCTGGAGTAAGGGGAGGGGGCAGTACTTC.

This rearrangement joins TRBV18 to TRBJ2-1, with D possibly being TRBD1 (6 bases). This CDR3 spans 15 amino acids. Germline values: CDR1 KGHSH, CDR2 LQKENI. Trimming cost V 2 bases and J 3 bases, with 11 bases left between them. CDR3 in DNA: TGTGCCAGCTCACCAGGCAGGGGATACTACAATGAGCAGTTCTTC. This sequence encodes CASSPGRGYYNEQFF.

The V call is TRBV3-1 (or the pseudogene TRBV3-2), the J call TRBJ2-5; 8 bases are shared with TRBD1. CDR1 is LGHDT and CDR2 is YNNKEL in the germline V gene (reference sequence). CDR3 length: 13 amino acids. J was trimmed by 4 bases and V by 6 bases; bases with no gene match: 4. CDR3: CASSSTGGETQYF. DNA for the CDR3: TGTGCCAGCAGTTCCACAGGGGGAGAGACCCAGTACTTC.